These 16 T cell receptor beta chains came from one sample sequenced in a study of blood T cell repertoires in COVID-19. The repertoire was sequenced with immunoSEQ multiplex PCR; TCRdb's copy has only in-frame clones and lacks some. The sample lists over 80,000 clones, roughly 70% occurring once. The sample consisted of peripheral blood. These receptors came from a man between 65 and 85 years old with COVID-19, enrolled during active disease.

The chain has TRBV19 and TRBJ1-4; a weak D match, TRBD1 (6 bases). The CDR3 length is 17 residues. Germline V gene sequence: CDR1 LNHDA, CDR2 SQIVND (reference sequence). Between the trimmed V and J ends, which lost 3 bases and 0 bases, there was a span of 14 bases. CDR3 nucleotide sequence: TGTGCCAGTAGTATCCGGACAGAAACGTCAACTAATGAAAAACTGTTTTTT. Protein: CASSIRTETSTNEKLFF. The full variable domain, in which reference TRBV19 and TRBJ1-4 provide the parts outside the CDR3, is DGGITQSPKYLFRKEGQNVTLSCEQNLNHDAMYWYRQDPGQGLRLIYYSQIVNDFQKGDIAEGYSVSREKKESFPLTVTSAQKNPTAFYLCASSIRTETSTNEKLFFGSGTQLSVL.

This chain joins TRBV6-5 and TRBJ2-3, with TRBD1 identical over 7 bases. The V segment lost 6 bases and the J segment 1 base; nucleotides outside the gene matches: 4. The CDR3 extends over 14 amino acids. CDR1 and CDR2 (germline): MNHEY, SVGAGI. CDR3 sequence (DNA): TGTGCCAGCAGAACCGGGACAGGCACAGATACGCAGTATTTT. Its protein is CASRTGTGTDTQYF.

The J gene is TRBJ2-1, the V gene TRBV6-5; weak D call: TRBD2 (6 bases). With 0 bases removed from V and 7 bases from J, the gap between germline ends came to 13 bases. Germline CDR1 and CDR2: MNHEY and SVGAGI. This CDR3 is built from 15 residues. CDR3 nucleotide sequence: TGTGCCAGCAGTTACTCGACACTAGCTCTTAATGAGCAGTTCTTC. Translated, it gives CASSYSTLALNEQFF.

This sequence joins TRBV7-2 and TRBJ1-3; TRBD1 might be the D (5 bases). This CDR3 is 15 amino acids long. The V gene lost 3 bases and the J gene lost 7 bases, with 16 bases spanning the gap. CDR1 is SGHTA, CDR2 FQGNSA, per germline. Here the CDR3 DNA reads TGTGCCAGCAGCTTTAGTGGCGGGGGAGGTAACACCATATATTTT. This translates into CASSFSGGGGNTIYF. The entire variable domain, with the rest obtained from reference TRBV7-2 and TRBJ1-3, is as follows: GAGVSQSPSNKVTEKGKDVELRCDPISGHTALYWYRQSLGQGLEFLIYFQGNSAPDKSGLPSDRFSAERTGGSVSTLTIQRTQQEDSAVYLCASSFSGGGGNTIYFGEGSWLTVV.

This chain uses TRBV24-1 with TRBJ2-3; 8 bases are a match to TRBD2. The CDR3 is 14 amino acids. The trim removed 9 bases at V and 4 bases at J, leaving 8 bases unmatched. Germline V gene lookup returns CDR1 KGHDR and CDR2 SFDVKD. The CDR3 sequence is CATAERGRADTQYF. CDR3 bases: TGTGCCACCGCGGAGCGGGGGCGTGCAGATACGCAGTATTTT.

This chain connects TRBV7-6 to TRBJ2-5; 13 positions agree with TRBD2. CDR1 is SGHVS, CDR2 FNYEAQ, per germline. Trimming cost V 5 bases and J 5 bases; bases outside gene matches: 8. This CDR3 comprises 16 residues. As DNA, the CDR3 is TGTGCCAGCAGCCCCCAACTAGCGGGAGGGTGGGAGACCCAGTACTTC. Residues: CASSPQLAGGWETQYF.

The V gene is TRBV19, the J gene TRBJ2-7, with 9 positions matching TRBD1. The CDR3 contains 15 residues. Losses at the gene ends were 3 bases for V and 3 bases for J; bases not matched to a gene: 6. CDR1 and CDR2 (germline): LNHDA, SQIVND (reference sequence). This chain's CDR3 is CASSMTGDRVYEQYF. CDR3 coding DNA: TGTGCCAGTAGTATGACAGGGGACAGGGTCTACGAGCAGTACTTC.

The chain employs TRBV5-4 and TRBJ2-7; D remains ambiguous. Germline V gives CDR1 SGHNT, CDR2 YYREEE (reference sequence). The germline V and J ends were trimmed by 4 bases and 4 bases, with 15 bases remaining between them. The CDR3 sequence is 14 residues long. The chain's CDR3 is CASSRELSKYEQYF. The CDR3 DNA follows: TGTGCCAGCAGCCGAGAACTCTCGAAATACGAGCAGTACTTC.

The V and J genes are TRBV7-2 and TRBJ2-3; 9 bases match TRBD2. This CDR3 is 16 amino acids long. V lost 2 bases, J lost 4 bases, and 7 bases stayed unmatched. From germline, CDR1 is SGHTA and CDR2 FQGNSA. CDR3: CASSLNSGSVADTQYF. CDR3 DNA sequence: TGTGCCAGCAGCTTAAATAGCGGGAGTGTGGCAGATACGCAGTATTTT.

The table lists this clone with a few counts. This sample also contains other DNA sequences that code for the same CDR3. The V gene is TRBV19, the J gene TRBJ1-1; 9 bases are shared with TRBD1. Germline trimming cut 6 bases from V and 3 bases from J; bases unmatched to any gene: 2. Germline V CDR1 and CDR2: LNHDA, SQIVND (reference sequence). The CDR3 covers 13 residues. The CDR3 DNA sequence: TGTGCCAGTAGAAGGGACAGGGACACTGAAGCTTTCTTT. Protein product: CASRRDRDTEAFF.

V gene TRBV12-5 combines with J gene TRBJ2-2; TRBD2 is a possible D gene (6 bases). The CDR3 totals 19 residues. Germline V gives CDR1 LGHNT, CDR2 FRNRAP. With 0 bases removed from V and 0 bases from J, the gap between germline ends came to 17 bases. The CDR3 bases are TGTGCTAGTGGTTTGGTACTGAGCGGGTCGTTCGCGAACACCGGGGAGCTGTTTTTT. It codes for CASGLVLSGSFANTGELFF.

This CDR3 is CASSPARASYEQYF. CDR3 DNA: TGTGCCAGCTCACCGGCCAGAGCGTCCTACGAGCAGTACTTC. The rearrangement links TRBV18 to TRBJ2-7; D is unclear. Per the germline V gene, CDR1 is KGHSH and CDR2 is LQKENI. Trimming shortened V by 3 bases and J by 1 base, and 10 bases separated the two germline ends. CDR3 length: 14 amino acids.

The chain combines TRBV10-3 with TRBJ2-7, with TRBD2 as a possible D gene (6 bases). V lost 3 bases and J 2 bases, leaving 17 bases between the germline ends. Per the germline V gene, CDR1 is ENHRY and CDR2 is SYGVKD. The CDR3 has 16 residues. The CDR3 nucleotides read TGTGCCATCAGTGATTTCGGATCAGGGAGGACCTACGAGCAGTACTTC. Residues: CAISDFGSGRTYEQYF.

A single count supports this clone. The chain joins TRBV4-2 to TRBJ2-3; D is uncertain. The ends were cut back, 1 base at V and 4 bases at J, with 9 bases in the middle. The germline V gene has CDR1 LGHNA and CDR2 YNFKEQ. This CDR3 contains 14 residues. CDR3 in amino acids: CASSQVGSADTQYF. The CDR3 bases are TGTGCCAGCAGCCAAGTAGGCAGCGCAGATACGCAGTATTTT.

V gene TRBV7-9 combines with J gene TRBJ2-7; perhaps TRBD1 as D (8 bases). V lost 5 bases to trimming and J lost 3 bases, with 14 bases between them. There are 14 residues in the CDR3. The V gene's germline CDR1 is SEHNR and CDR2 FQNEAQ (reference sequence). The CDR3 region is CASSETGDYYEQYF. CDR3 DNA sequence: TGTGCCAGCAGCGAGACAGGGGACTACTACGAGCAGTACTTC.

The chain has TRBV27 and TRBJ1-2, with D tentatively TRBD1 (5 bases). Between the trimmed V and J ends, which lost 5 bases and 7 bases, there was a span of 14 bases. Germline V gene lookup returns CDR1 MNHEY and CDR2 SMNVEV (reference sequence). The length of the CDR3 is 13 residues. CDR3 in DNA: TGTGCCAGCAGTGGACCAGGGCTTAGTGGCTACACCTTC. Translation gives CASSGPGLSGYTF.